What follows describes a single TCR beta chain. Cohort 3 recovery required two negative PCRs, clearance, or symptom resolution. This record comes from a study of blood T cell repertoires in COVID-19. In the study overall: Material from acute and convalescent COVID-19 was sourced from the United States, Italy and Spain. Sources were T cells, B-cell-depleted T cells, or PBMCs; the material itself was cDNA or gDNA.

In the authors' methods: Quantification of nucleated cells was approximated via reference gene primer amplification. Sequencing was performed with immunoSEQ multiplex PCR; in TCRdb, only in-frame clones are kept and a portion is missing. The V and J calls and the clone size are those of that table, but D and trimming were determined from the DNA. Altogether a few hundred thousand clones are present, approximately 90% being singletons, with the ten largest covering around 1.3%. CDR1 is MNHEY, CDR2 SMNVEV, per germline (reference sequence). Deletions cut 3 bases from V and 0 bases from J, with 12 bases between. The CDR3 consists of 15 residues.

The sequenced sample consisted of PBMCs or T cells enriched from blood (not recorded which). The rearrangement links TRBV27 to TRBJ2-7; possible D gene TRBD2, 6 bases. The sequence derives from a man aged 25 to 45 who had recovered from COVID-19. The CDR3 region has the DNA TGTGCCAGCAGTTTCCTGAGGGACTTCTCCTACGAGCAGTACTTC. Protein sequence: CASSFLRDFSYEQYF.